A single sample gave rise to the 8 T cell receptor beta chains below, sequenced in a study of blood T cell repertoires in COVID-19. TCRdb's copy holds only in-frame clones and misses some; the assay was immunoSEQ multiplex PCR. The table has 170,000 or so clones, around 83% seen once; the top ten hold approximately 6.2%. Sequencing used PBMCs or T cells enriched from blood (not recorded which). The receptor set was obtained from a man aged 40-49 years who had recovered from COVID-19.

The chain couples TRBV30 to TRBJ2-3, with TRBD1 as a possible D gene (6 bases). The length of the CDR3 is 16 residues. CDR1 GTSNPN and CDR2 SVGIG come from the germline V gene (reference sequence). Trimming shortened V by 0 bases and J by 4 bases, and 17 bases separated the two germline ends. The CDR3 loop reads CAWSVILGRGSDTQYF. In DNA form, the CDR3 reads TGTGCCTGGAGTGTAATTCTGGGCAGGGGTTCAGATACGCAGTATTTT. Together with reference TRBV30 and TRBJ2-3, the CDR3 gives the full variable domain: SQTIHQWPATLVQPVGSPLSLECTVEGTSNPNLYWYRQAAGRGLQLLFYSVGIGQISSEVPQNLSASRPQDRQFILSSKKLLLSDSGFYLCAWSVILGRGSDTQYFGPGTRLTVL.

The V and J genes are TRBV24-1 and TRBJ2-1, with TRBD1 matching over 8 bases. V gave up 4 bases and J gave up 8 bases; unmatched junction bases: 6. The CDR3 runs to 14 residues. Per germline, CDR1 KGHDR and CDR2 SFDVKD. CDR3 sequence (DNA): TGTGCCACCAGTGACTCGGGACAGGACTATGAGCAGTTCTTC. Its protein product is CATSDSGQDYEQFF.

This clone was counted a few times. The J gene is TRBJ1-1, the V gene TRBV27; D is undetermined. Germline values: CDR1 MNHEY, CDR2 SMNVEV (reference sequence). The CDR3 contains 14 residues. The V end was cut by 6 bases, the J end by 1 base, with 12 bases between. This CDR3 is CASSEVRQNTEAFF. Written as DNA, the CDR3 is TGTGCCAGCAGCGAGGTCCGGCAGAACACTGAAGCTTTCTTT.

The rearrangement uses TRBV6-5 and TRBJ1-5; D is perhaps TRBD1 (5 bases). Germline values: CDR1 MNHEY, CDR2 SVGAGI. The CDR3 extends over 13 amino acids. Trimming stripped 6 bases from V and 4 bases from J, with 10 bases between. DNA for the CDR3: TGTGCCAGCAGCGACGGGGGAAATCAGCCCCAGCATTTT. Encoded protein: CASSDGGNQPQHF.

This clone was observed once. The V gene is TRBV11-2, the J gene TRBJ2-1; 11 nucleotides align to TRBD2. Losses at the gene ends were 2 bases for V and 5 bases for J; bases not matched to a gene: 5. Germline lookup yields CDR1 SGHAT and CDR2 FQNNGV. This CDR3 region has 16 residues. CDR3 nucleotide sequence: TGTGCCAGCAGCTTATCCGGGACTAGCGGTAACAATGAGCAGTTCTTC. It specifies CASSLSGTSGNNEQFF.

CDR3: CASSLAGDQPQHF. Written as DNA, the CDR3 is TGTGCCAGCAGCTTGGCCGGGGATCAGCCCCAGCATTTT. V gene TRBV7-9 combines with J gene TRBJ1-5, with no clear D. CDR1 is SEHNR and CDR2 is FQNEAQ in the germline V gene (reference sequence). V shed 3 bases and J shed 5 bases, with 8 bases lying between them. This CDR3 spans 13 amino acids.

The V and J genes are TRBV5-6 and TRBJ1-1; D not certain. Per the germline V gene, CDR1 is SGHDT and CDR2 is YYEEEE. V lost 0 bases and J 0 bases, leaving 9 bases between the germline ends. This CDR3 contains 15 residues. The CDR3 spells CASSLGGNMNTEAFF. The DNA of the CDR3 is TGTGCCAGCAGCTTGGGTGGCAACATGAACACTGAAGCTTTCTTT.

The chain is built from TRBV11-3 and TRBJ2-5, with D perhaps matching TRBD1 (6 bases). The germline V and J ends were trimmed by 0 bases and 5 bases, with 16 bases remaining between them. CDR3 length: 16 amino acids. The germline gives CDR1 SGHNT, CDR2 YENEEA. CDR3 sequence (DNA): TGTGCCAGCAGCTTAGAGTACAGGGTGGTCGGGGAGACCCAGTACTTC. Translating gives CASSLEYRVVGETQYF.